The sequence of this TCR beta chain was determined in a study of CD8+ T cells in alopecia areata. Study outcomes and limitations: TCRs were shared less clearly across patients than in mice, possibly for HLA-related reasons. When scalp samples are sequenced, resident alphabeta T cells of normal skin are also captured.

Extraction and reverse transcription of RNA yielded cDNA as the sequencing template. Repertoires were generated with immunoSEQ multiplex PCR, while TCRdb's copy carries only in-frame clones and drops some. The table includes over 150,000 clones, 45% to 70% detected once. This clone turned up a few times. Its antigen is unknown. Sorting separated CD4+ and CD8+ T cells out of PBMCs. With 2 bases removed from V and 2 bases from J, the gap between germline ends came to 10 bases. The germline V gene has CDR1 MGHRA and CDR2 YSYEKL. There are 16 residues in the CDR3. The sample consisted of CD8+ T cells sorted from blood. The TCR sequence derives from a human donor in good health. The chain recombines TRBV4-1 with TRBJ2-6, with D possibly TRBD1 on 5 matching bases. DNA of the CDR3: TGCGCCAGCAGCCAACTCCAGGGAACTGGGGCCAACGTCCTGACTTTC. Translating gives CASSQLQGTGANVLTF.